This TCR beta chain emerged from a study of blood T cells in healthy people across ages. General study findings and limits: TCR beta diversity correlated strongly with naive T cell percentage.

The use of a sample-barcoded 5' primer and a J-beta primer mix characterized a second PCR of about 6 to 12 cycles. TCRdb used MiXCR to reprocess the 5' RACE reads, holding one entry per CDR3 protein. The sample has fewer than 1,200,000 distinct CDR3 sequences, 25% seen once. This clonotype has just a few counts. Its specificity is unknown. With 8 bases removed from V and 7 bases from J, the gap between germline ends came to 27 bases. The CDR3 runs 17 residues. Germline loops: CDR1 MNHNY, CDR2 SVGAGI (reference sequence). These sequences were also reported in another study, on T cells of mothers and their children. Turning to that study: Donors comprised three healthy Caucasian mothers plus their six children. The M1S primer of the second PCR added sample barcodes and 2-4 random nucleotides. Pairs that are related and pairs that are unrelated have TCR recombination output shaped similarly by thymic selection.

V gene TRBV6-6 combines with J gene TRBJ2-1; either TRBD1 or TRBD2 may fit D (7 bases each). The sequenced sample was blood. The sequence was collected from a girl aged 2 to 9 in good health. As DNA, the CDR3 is TGTGCCAGCGCAGGGGGAACCTCGCGGGGGTTAGAAAATGAGCAGTTCTTC. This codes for CASAGGTSRGLENEQFF.